Sequencing of this TCR beta chain was carried out in a study of cytomegalovirus exposure and HLA in healthy donors. This clone showed up just a few times. The antigen is unknown. Study findings and constraints: Researchers reported from a later analysis that most CMV-associated TCR beta chains appeared HLA-restricted. With DRB1 most and HLA-C fewest, TCR association rates differed between HLA loci in a later analysis.

It was with 60 Vbeta and 13 Jbeta primers that the PCR ran. Sequencing was performed with immunoSEQ multiplex PCR; in TCRdb, only in-frame clones are kept and a portion is missing. There are around 100,000 clones in the sample; around 73% occur only once, and approximately 1.7% lies in the top ten. Sequencing was performed on PBMCs. The source of this sequence is a woman aged 40 to 49 in good health and CMV-seronegative.

The CDR3 sequence is CASSSGLAAQETQYF. Written as DNA, the CDR3 is TGTGCCAGTAGTTCGGGACTAGCGGCGCAAGAGACCCAGTACTTC. This chain joins TRBV19 and TRBJ2-5; 11 bases are shared with TRBD2. The germline CDR1 and CDR2 sequences are LNHDA and SQIVND (reference sequence). With V trimmed by 5 bases and J by 2 bases, 4 bases remained unmatched. The CDR3 has 15 amino acids.